Detailed here is one TCR beta chain. The assay was immunoSEQ multiplex PCR, and TCRdb's table has in-frame clones only and misses some. This table holds about 300,000 clones, approximately 90% found once. This sample was taken from a study of blood T cell repertoires in COVID-19. The length of the CDR3 is 17 residues. Germline lookup yields CDR1 MNHEY and CDR2 SMNVEV (reference sequence). The trim removed 3 bases at V and 1 base at J, leaving 7 bases unmatched. V and J are TRBV27 and TRBJ2-2, with 8 bases matching TRBD1. The sample was PBMCs or T cells enriched from blood (not recorded which). The origin of this receptor is a woman in her twenties or thirties who had recovered from COVID-19. In DNA, the CDR3 is TGTGCCAGCAGTTTCGTCACCGGGACAGGGAACACCGGGGAGCTGTTTTTT. It is translated as CASSFVTGTGNTGELFF.